Following are 28 T cell receptor beta chains from one sample sequenced in a study of shared clonotypes between healthy human individuals. Terminally differentiated effector memory CD45RA+ cells were excluded from the naive CD8 cells, which were CD45RO-negative and positively selected for CCR7. Method: immunoSEQ multiplex PCR; TCRdb's copy keeps in-frame clones and lacks some. Of about 2.1 million clones listed, 93% are singletons. Sequencing used naive CD8+ T cells from PBMCs. These receptors were obtained from a man younger than 30 in good health. Some clones in this sample may be carry-over from other donors' samples.

The sample holds one count of this clone. The rearrangement links TRBV4-1 to TRBJ2-1; D is ambiguous. The CDR3 length is 16 residues. The V end was cut by 4 bases, the J end by 0 bases, with 13 bases between. CDR1 is MGHRA, CDR2 YSYEKL, per germline. Here the CDR3 reads CASSPPGHYSYNEQFF. As DNA, the CDR3 is TGCGCCAGCAGCCCACCGGGCCATTACTCCTACAATGAGCAGTTCTTC.

The chain links TRBV5-5 to TRBJ2-7, with TRBD2 as a possible D gene (5 bases). The CDR3 spans 14 residues. Germline V CDR1 and CDR2: SGHKS, YYEKEE (reference sequence). Trimming took 0 bases from V and 2 from J, leaving 9 bases between them. The CDR3 is CASSLGRVPYEQYF. CDR3 DNA sequence: TGTGCCAGCAGCTTGGGGCGGGTTCCCTACGAGCAGTACTTC. The variable domain in full, completed from reference TRBV5-5 and TRBJ2-7, reads DAGVTQSPTHLIKTRGQQVTLRCSPISGHKSVSWYQQVLGQGPQFIFQYYEKEERGRGNFPDRFSARQFPNYSSELNVNALLLGDSALYLCASSLGRVPYEQYFGPGTRLTVT.

The chain combines TRBV14 with TRBJ2-2; 9 bases agree with TRBD1. Germline loops: CDR1 SGHDN, CDR2 FVKESK. The CDR3 covers 15 residues. The V gene end was trimmed by 3 bases and the J gene end by 2 bases; junction bases not matched to a gene: 1. Written as DNA, the CDR3 is TGTGCCAGCAGCCAGGACAGGGGAAACACCGGGGAGCTGTTTTTT. This encodes CASSQDRGNTGELFF.

In regard to this clone: The CDR3 end shows no conserved phenylalanine or tryptophan, and so a read error is likely. This sequence joins TRBV5-1 and TRBJ1-2; perhaps TRBD1 as D (5 bases). This CDR3 has 15 amino acids. V was cut by 4 bases and J by 7 bases, with 20 bases left in between. Germline V gene lookup returns CDR1 SGHRS and CDR2 YFSETQ. CDR3 amino acids: CASSLSTGAFPGYTL. CDR3 sequence (DNA): TGCGCCAGCAGCCTATCGACCGGGGCCTTCCCTGGCTACACCCTC.

The sample holds one count of this clone. CDR3 coding DNA: TGTGCCAGCAGCTTTATTGGTGCTGAGCAGTTCTTC. This gives the protein CASSFIGAEQFF. J is TRBJ2-1 and V is TRBV7-9, with unresolved D. The ends were cut back, 3 bases at V and 9 bases at J, with 9 bases in the middle. Germline assignment: CDR1 SEHNR and CDR2 FQNEAQ (reference sequence). There are 12 residues in the CDR3.

This chain connects TRBV7-9 to TRBJ2-1; perhaps TRBD1 as D (5 bases). The V end was cut by 4 bases, the J end by 6 bases, with 16 bases between. CDR3 length: 15 amino acids. CDR1 is SEHNR, CDR2 FQNEAQ, per germline (reference sequence). This chain's CDR3 is CASSSSRVPGNEQFF. CDR3 coding DNA: TGTGCCAGCAGCTCCAGCAGGGTTCCCGGCAATGAGCAGTTCTTC.

The V and J genes are TRBV10-2 and TRBJ2-7; D is unclear. The CDR3 has 11 amino acids. Germline V CDR1 and CDR2: WSHSY, SAAADI. V dropped 8 bases and J dropped 0 bases, with 5 bases sitting between them. The CDR3 nucleotides read TGCGCCAGCGGGGACTCCTACGAGCAGTACTTC. Amino acid sequence: CASGDSYEQYF.

The rearrangement links TRBV28 to TRBJ2-7; 11 bases fit TRBD2. Unmatched junction bases numbered 8, after V lost 6 bases and J lost 4 bases. In germline, CDR1 is MDHEN, CDR2 SYDVKM. The CDR3 consists of 15 residues. The CDR3 nucleotides read TGTGCCAGCAGCCCCAATAGCGGGAGGGCATACGAGCAGTACTTC. This translates into CASSPNSGRAYEQYF.

This chain links TRBV28 with TRBJ2-2; TRBD1 agrees at 8 bases. This CDR3 is built from 14 residues. V shed 5 bases, J shed 5 bases, and the junction held 4 bases outside the gene matches. CDR1 is MDHEN, CDR2 SYDVKM, per germline. CDR3 coding DNA: TGTGCCAGCAGTCGGACAGGGAGGACCGGGGAGCTGTTTTTT. It is translated as CASSRTGRTGELFF.

Note on this clone: This may come from a read error, since a much larger clone is one base off. This sample includes further DNA sequences coding for the same CDR3. The V gene is TRBV6-5, the J gene TRBJ2-7; D unclear. The germline V and J ends were trimmed by 6 bases and 2 bases, with 5 bases remaining between them. The CDR3 loop spans 11 amino acids. The germline gives CDR1 MNHEY, CDR2 SVGAGI. This CDR3 is CASSPPYEQYF. Written as DNA, the CDR3 is TGTGCCAGCAGCCCCCCCTACGAGCAGTACTTC.

This chain joins TRBV30 and TRBJ1-2, with no clear D. The CDR3 totals 10 residues. The V and J ends lost 5 bases and 5 bases respectively, with 6 bases between them. Germline V gene sequence: CDR1 GTSNPN, CDR2 SVGIG (reference sequence). The chain's CDR3 is CAWGGYGYTF. The DNA of the CDR3 is TGTGCCTGGGGTGGGTATGGCTACACCTTC.

About this clone itself: The identical CDR3 is also encoded by other nucleotide sequences in the sample. The J gene is TRBJ1-1, the V gene TRBV7-2, with D possibly matching TRBD1 (6 bases). Germline V gene sequence: CDR1 SGHTA, CDR2 FQGNSA. The CDR3 has 14 residues. Trimming removed 0 bases at V and 5 bases at J, with 10 bases between. CDR3 in amino acids: CASSLAGTGTEAFF. The DNA for the CDR3 is TGTGCCAGCAGCTTAGCCGGTACAGGGACTGAAGCTTTCTTT.

The chain links TRBV9 to TRBJ2-2; TRBD1 matches at 9 bases. After removal of 2 bases from V and 6 bases from J, the junction contained 5 bases not matched to a gene. The CDR3 sequence is 15 residues long. Germline V gene lookup returns CDR1 SGDLS and CDR2 YYNGEE. The CDR3 coding sequence is TGTGCCAGCAGCGTTTGGGACAGGGTGTCCGGGGAGCTGTTTTTT. Protein product: CASSVWDRVSGELFF.

J is TRBJ2-5 and V is TRBV6-5; 8 nucleotides line up with TRBD1. The J call is doubtful: the DNA matches TRBJ2-7 better. The CDR3 is 15 residues long. Germline CDR1 reads MNHEY; CDR2 reads SVGAGI. CDR3 residues: CASSYLGQGIYEQYF. CDR3 nucleotide sequence: TGTGCCAGCAGTTACTTAGGACAGGGTATCTACGAGCAGTACTTC.

The chain couples TRBV29-1 to TRBJ2-7; TRBD1 might be the D (5 bases). This CDR3 is built from 13 residues. V was trimmed by 5 bases and J by 4 bases, leaving 15 bases between them. CDR1 SQVTM and CDR2 ANQGSEA come from the germline V gene. This CDR3 reads CSVRQGPSYEQYF. The CDR3 nucleotides are TGCAGCGTTCGCCAGGGCCCCTCATACGAGCAGTACTTC.

The V gene is TRBV7-9, the J gene TRBJ2-1; 13 positions match TRBD2. Germline loops: CDR1 SEHNR, CDR2 FQNEAQ (reference sequence). Unmatched junction bases numbered 5, after V lost 6 bases and J lost 6 bases. The CDR3 is made up of 15 amino acids. The CDR3 region has the DNA TGTGCCAGCAGACCAGGACTAGCGGGAGTCAATGAGCAGTTCTTC. Its protein is CASRPGLAGVNEQFF.

This chain links TRBV11-2 with TRBJ2-5; D is ambiguous. The V end lost 5 bases, the J end lost 2 bases, and 12 bases lay between the germline ends. CDR1 and CDR2 from the germline V gene are SGHAT and FQNNGV. The CDR3 has 14 residues. CDR3 DNA: TGTGCCAGCAGCCCTAATAGCCCTCAAGAGACCCAGTACTTC. Its translation is CASSPNSPQETQYF.

V and J are TRBV4-3 and TRBJ1-1, with a tentative D call TRBD1 (6 bases). Germline values: CDR1 LGHNA, CDR2 YSLEER. CDR3 size: 15 residues. Trimming took 4 bases from V and 4 from J, leaving 16 bases between them. For the CDR3, the DNA is TGCGCCAGCAGCCCCACCAGGGGAGGGGGCACTGAAGCTTTCTTT. It encodes CASSPTRGGGTEAFF.

This chain connects TRBV28 to TRBJ2-2, with no clear D. The germline V gene has CDR1 MDHEN and CDR2 SYDVKM. The CDR3 has 15 amino acids. Trimming removed 3 bases at V and 1 base at J, with 9 bases between. CDR3 nucleotides: TGTGCCAGCAGTTTTGCGCGGAGGAACACCGGGGAGCTGTTTTTT. It yields the protein CASSFARRNTGELFF.

The chain joins TRBV9 to TRBJ2-3; D is perhaps TRBD1 (8 bases). This CDR3 is 18 amino acids long. Trimming took 3 bases from V and 4 from J, leaving 24 bases between them. Looked up from germline, CDR1 is SGDLS and CDR2 is YYNGEE. CDR3 bases: TGTGCCAGCAGCGCTGGACAGGGATGGAGTAGCGGGCCAGATACGCAGTATTTT. Encoded protein: CASSAGQGWSSGPDTQYF.

The chain recombines TRBV19 with TRBJ2-3; a possible D gene is TRBD2 (5 bases). Germline CDR1 and CDR2: LNHDA and SQIVND (reference sequence). This CDR3 has 17 residues. V was pared by 6 bases and J by 0 bases, with 19 bases between. The CDR3 reads CASRNISRRTSTDTQYF. DNA of the CDR3: TGTGCCAGTAGGAATATTAGTCGGCGGACTAGCACAGATACGCAGTATTTT.

The chain links TRBV10-3 to TRBJ2-7; TRBD2 might be the D (5 bases). V was cut by 6 bases and J by 2 bases, with 14 bases left in between. Germline V lookup: CDR1 ENHRY, CDR2 SYGVKD. The CDR3 extends over 14 amino acids. The CDR3 coding sequence is TGTGCCATCAGGGGGAGTGGAGAAGCCTACGAGCAGTACTTC. The encoded protein is CAIRGSGEAYEQYF.

The chain combines TRBV28 with TRBJ2-5; D unresolved. The germline V and J ends were trimmed by 5 bases and 5 bases, with 12 bases remaining between them. CDR1 and CDR2 from the germline V gene are MDHEN and SYDVKM. The length of the CDR3 is 13 residues. CDR3 protein: CASSPSGFETQYF. CDR3 nucleotide sequence: TGTGCCAGCAGTCCTTCTGGGTTTGAGACCCAGTACTTC.

The sample holds a few counts of this clone. This chain connects TRBV10-3 to TRBJ1-2; D remains ambiguous. Germline V lookup: CDR1 ENHRY, CDR2 SYGVKD. This CDR3 is built from 17 residues. Trimming took off 6 bases at V and 5 bases at J, with 25 bases between the two ends. CDR3 loop: CAIRLWPDSSVQYGYTF. CDR3 bases: TGTGCCATCAGGCTTTGGCCCGACTCCTCCGTTCAATATGGCTACACCTTC.

This chain joins TRBV2 and TRBJ2-3, with 12 bases fitting TRBD2. Germline lookup yields CDR1 SNHLY and CDR2 FYNNEI. CDR3 length equals 17 residues. V gave up 4 bases and J gave up 4 bases; unmatched junction bases: 9. Written as DNA, the CDR3 is TGTGCCAGCAGTGTTGGGACTAGCGGGTGGGGGGCAGATACGCAGTATTTT. Translated, it gives CASSVGTSGWGADTQYF.

This chain joins TRBV4-1 and TRBJ2-1, with 10 bases lining up with TRBD2. The V gene's germline CDR1 is MGHRA and CDR2 YSYEKL. CDR3 size: 16 residues. Losses at the gene ends were 1 base for V and 7 bases for J; bases not matched to a gene: 7. The CDR3 sequence is CASSQVPSGSSNEQFF. The CDR3 nucleotides read TGCGCCAGCAGCCAAGTCCCTAGCGGGAGTTCTAATGAGCAGTTCTTC.

In regard to this clone: Other DNA sequences in this specimen translate into the identical CDR3. J is TRBJ2-5 and V is TRBV29-1; D might be TRBD1 (6 bases). CDR3 length: 13 residues. Trimming removed 2 bases from V and 2 bases from J, with 9 bases in between. Germline assignment: CDR1 SQVTM and CDR2 ANQGSEA. CDR3 DNA sequence: TGCAGCGTTGAAAGGGGGAATCAAGAGACCCAGTACTTC. It encodes CSVERGNQETQYF. The variable domain in full, completed from reference TRBV29-1 and TRBJ2-5, reads SAVISQKPSRDICQRGTSLTIQCQVDSQVTMMFWYRQQPGQSLTLIATANQGSEATYESGFVIDKFPISRPNLTFSTLTVSNMSPEDSSIYLCSVERGNQETQYFGPGTRLLVL.

This chain links TRBV7-6 with TRBJ2-1; tentative D call: TRBD2 (5 bases). This CDR3 region has 15 residues. V shed 5 bases and J shed 9 bases, with 20 bases lying between them. Looked up from germline, CDR1 is SGHVS and CDR2 is FNYEAQ. This chain's CDR3 is CASSPVDYSSTEQFF. CDR3 DNA: TGTGCCAGCAGCCCCGTAGACTATTCTTCCACTGAGCAGTTCTTC.